This T cell receptor (beta chain) comes out of a study of cytomegalovirus exposure and HLA in healthy donors. The wider study: For the roughly 400 genotyped donors, roughly 80% fell within the Caucasian-associated ancestry cluster.

This CDR3 region has 14 residues. Trimming cost V 0 bases and J 2 bases, with 7 bases left between them. The germline CDR1 and CDR2 sequences are SEHNR and FQNEAQ (reference sequence). At the time of sampling, donors were nominally healthy, though unrecorded immune exposures were likely. Concerning this clone itself: The antigen is undetermined.

Vbeta (60) and Jbeta (13) primers were used in the PCR. Clones were sequenced by immunoSEQ multiplex PCR, and TCRdb holds only the in-frame ones, with some missing. This table has some 150,000 clones, 64% appearing once. General study results and limits: The study designated roughly 150 TCR beta chains cytomegalovirus-associated.

This TCR was recovered from a woman in her thirties or forties in good health and CMV-seronegative. The source material was PBMCs. The chain carries TRBV7-9 and TRBJ2-5; D uncertain. The CDR3 protein is CASSLAGEQETQYF. The CDR3 DNA follows: TGTGCCAGCAGCTTAGCGGGCGAGCAAGAGACCCAGTACTTC.